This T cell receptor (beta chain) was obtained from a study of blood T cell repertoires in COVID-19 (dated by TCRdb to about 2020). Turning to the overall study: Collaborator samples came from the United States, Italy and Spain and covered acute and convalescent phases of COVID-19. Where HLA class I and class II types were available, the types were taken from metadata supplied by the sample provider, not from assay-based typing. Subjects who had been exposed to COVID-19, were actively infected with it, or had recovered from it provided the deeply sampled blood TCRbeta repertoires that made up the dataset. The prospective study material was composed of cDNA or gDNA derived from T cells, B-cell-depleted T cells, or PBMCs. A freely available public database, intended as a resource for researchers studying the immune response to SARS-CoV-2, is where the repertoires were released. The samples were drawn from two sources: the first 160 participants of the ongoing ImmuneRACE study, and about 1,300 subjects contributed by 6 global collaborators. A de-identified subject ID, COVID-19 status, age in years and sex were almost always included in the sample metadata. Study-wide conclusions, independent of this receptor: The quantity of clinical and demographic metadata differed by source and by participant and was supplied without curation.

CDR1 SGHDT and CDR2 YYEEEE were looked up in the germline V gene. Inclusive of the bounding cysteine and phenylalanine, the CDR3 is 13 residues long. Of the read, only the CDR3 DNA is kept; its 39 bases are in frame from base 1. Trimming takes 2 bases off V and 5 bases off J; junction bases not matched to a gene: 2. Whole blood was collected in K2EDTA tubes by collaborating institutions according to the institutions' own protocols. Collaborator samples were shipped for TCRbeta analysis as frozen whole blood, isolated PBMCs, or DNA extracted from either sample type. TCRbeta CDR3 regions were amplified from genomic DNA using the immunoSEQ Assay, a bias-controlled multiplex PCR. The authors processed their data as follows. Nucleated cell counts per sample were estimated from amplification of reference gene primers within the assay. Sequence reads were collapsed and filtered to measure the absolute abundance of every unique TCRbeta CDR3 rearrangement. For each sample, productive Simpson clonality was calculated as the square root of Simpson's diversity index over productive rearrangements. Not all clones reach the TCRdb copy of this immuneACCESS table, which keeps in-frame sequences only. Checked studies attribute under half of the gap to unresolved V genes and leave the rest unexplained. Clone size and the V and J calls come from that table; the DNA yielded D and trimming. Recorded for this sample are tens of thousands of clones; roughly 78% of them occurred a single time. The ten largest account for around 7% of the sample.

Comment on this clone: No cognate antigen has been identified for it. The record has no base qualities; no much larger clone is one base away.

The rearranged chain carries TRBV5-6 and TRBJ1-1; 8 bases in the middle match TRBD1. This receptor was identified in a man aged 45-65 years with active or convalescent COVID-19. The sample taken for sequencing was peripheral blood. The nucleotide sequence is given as TGTGCCAGCAGCTTACAGGGGGGGACTGAAGCTTTCTTT. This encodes CASSLQGGTEAFF.